This T cell receptor beta chain was found in a study of Graves' ophthalmopathy and Graves' hyperthyroidism. Study-wide results and caveats: Appearing in blood as well were most expanded thyroid clonotypes above 0.001 frequency.

Comment on this clonotype: Antigen unknown.

Germline V CDR1 and CDR2: DFQATT, SNEGSKA (reference sequence). Trimming left V 6 bases short and J 5 bases short, with 23 bases between. This CDR3 region has 15 residues. Beta-chain TCR CDR3 regions were amplified from RNA transcripts. Amplification began with first-round RT-PCR using HTBI primers, then second-round multiplex PCR was performed. TCRdb re-called the multiplex PCR reads through MiXCR, storing one row per CDR3 protein. Here the sample spans hundreds of thousands of distinct CDR3 sequences, under 50% being singletons. This TCR derives from an adult man with Graves' ophthalmopathy. The rearrangement joins TRBV20-1 to TRBJ2-7; a possible D gene is TRBD1 (5 bases). The source material was peripheral blood. This CDR3 reads CSARPLGALPNEQYF. In DNA form, the CDR3 reads TGCAGTGCCCGCCCTCTAGGGGCTCTACCCAACGAGCAGTACTTC.